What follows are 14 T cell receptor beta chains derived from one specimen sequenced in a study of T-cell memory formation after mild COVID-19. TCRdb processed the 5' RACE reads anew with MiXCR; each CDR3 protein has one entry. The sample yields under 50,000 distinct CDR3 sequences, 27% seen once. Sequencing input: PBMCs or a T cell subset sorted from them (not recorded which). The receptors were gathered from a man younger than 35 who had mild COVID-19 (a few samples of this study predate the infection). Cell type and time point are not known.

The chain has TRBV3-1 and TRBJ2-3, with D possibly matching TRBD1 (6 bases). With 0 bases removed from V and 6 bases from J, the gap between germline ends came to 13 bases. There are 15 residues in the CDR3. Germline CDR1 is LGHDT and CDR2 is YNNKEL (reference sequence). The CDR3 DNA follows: TGTGCCAGCAGCCAAGACGGGGCAGGGGTGGATACGCAGTATTTT. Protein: CASSQDGAGVDTQYF.

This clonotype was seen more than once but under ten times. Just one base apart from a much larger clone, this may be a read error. The CDR3 protein is CASPGDRGSIMDF. The CDR3 coding sequence is TGTGCCTCTCCAGGGGACAGGGGTAGTATTATGGACTTC. V gene TRBV6-5 combines with J gene TRBJ2-7, with 10 positions matching TRBD1. CDR3 length equals 13 residues. Germline CDR1 is MNHEY and CDR2 is SVGAGI.

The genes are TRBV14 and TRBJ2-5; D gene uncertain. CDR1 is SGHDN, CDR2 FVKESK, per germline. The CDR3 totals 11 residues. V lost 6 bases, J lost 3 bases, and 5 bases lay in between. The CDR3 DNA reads TGTGCCAGCAGACGGGAAGAGACCCAGTACTTC. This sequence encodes CASRREETQYF.

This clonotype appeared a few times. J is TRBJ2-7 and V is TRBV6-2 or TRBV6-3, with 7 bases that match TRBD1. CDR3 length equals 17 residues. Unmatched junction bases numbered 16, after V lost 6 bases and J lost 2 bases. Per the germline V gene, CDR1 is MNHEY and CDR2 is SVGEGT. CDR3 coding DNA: TGTGCCAGCAGCATATCTTTCGACAGGGCCAATACCTACGAGCAGTACGTC. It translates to CASSISFDRANTYEQYV.

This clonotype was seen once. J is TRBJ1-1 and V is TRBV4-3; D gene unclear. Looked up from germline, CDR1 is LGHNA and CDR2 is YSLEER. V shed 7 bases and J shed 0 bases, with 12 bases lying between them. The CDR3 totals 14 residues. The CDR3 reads CASTPTRMNTEAFF. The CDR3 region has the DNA TGCGCCAGCACCCCGACAAGGATGAACACTGAAGCTTTCTTT.

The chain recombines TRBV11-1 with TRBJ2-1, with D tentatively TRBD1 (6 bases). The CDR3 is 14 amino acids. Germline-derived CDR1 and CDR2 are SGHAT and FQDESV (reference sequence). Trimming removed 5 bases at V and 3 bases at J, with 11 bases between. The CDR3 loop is CASSPNRDYNEQFF. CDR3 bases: TGTGCCAGCAGCCCAAACAGGGACTACAATGAGCAGTTCTTC.

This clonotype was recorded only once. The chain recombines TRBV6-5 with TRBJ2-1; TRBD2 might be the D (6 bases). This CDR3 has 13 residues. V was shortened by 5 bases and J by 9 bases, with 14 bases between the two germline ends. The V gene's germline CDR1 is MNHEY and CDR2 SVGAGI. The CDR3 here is CASSLGGAGEQFF. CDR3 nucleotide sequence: TGTGCCAGCAGTCTCGGGGGAGCGGGTGAGCAGTTCTTC.

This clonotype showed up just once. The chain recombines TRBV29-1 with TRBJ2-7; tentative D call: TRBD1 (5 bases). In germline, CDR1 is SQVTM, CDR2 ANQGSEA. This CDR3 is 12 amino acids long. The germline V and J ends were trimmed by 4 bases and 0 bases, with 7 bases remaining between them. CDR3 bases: TGCAGCGTTGCTGACAGCTCCTACGAGCAGTACTTC. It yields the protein CSVADSSYEQYF.

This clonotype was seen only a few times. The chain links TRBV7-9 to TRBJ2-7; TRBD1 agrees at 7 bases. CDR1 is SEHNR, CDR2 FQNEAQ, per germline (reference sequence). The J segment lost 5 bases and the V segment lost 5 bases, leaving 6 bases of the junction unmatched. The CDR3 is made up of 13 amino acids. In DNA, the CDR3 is TGTGCCAGCAGCCCAAACAGGGGCCACGAGCAGTACTTC. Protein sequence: CASSPNRGHEQYF.

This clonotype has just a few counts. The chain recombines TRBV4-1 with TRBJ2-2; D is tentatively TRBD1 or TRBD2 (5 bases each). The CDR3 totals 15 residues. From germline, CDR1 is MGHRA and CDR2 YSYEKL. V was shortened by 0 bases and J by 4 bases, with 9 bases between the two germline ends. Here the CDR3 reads CASSQEGEFTGELFF. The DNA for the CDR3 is TGCGCCAGCAGCCAAGAGGGGGAGTTCACCGGGGAGCTGTTTTTT.

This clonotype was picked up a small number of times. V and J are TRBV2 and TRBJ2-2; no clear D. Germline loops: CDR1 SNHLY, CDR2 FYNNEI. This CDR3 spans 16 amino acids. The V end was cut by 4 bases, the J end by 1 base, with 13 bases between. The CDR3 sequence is CASSGVTEKNTGELFF. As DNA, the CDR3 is TGTGCCAGCAGTGGGGTCACAGAGAAGAACACCGGGGAGCTGTTTTTT.

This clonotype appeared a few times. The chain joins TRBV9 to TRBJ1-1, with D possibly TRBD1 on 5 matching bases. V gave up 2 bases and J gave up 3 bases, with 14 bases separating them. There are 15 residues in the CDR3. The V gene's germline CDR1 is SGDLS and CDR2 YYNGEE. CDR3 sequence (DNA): TGTGCCAGCAGCGTCAACCAGGACAAGCACACTGAAGCTTTCTTT. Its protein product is CASSVNQDKHTEAFF.

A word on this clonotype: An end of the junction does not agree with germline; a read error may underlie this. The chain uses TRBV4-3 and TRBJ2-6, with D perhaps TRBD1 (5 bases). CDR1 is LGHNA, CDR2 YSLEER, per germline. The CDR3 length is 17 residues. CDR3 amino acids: CASSQVEERSGANALTF. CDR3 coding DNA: TGCGCCAGCAGCCAAGTAGAGGAGCGCTCTGGGGCCAACGCCCTGACTTTC.

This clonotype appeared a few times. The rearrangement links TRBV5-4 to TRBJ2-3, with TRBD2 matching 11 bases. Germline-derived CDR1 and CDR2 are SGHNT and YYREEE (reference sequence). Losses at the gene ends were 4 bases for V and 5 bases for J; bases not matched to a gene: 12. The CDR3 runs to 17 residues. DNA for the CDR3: TGTGCCAGCAGCAAACTAGCGGGGGCCAACGGGGTAGATACGCAGTATTTT. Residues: CASSKLAGANGVDTQYF. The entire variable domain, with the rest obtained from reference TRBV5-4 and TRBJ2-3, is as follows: ETGVTQSPTHLIKTRGQQVTLRCSSQSGHNTVSWYQQALGQGPQFIFQYYREEENGRGNFPPRFSGLQFPNYSSELNVNALELDDSALYLCASSKLAGANGVDTQYFGPGTRLTVL.